This T cell receptor beta chain was identified during a study of neurological immune-mediated disorders. Study conclusions and caveats: Levels of TCR clonal expansion peaked in HTLV-1-associated myelopathy and reached their lowest in multiple sclerosis, under those of healthy controls. One related-CDR3 cluster, identified by phylogenetic grouping, held the repertoires of 18 of 34 multiple sclerosis patients and was a possible signature.

This clonotype was counted ten times or more. The antigen is unknown. It is unclear where the CDR3 begins or ends on the DNA, so no DNA is shown, and the CDR3 is as TCRdb lists it. CDR1 is SGDLS and CDR2 is YYNGEE in the germline V gene. The CDR3 numbers 15 amino acids, ends counted. The authors made cDNA by 5'RACE with 10-nucleotide random UMIs. Sequencing runs each generated in excess of 160 million TCR-beta sequences derived from 15-18 subjects. TCRdb re-analysed the 5' RACE reads in MiXCR, keeping a single row per CDR3 protein. Among tens of thousands of distinct CDR3 sequences, about 3.7% were seen once, and the ten largest hold under 2.5%.

What was sequenced was PBMCs. The chain carries TRBV9 and TRBJ1-5; TRBD1, the D gene given by the table, was not confirmed from the DNA. The source is a woman aged 45-59 years with multiple sclerosis. CDR3 loop: CASSVGPGANQPQNF.